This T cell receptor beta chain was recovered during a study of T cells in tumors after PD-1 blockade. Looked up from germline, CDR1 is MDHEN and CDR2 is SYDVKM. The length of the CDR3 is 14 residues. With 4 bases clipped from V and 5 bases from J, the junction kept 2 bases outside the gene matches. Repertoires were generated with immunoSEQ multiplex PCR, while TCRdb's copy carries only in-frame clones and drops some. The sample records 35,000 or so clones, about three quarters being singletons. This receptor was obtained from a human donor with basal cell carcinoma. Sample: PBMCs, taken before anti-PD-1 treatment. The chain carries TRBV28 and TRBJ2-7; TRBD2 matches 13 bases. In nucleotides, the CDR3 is TGTGCCAGCAGTTGGGGGACTAGCGGGAACGAGCAGTACTTC. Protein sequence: CASSWGTSGNEQYF.